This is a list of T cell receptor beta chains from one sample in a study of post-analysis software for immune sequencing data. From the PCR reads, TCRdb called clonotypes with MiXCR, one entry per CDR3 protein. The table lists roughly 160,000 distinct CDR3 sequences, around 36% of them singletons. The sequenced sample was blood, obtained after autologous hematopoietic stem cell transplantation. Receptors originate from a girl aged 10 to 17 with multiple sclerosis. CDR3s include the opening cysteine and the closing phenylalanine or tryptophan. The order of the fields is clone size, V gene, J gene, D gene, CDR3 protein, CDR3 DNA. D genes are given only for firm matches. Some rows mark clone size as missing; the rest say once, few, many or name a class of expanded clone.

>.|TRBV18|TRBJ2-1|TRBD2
CASSPSGRNNEQFF
TGTGCCAGCTCCCCTAGCGGGAGAAACAATGAGCAGTTCTTC
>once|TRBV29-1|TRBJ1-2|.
CSVGTEYGYTF
TGCAGCGTGGGGACTGAGTATGGCTACACCTTC
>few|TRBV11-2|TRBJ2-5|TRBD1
CASRSRQGAQSQETQYF
TGTGCCAGCCGCTCGAGACAGGGGGCCCAATCCCAAGAGACCCAGTACTTC
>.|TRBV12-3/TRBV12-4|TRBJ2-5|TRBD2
CASTQTAMGPAGETQYF
TGTGCCAGCACCCAAACTGCGATGGGCCCAGCGGGGGAGACCCAGTACTTC
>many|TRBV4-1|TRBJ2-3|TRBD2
CASVWTSGEGGTDTQYF
TGCGCCAGCGTATGGACTAGCGGGGAAGGAGGAACAGATACGCAGTATTTT
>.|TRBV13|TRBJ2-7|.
CASSSLTGYEQYF
TGTGCCAGCAGCTCATTGACAGGCTACGAGCAGTACTTC
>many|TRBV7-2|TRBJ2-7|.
CASSRTDYEQYF
TGTGCCAGCAGCCGGACGGACTACGAGCAGTACTTC
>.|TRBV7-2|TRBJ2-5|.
CASSLAPEGLGQYF
TGTGCCAGCAGCTTAGCCCCGGAGGGGTTGGGGCAGTACTTC
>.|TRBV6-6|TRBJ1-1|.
CASSYSNRVLNTEAFF
TGTGCCAGCAGTTACTCGAACCGGGTCCTGAACACTGAAGCTTTCTTT
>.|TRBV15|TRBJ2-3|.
CATSRGGSPGVPYF
TGTGCCACCAGCAGAGGCGGTTCCCCAGGGGTCCCGTATTTT
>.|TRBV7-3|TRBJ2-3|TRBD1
CASSRQGAGGTDTQYF
TGTGCCAGCAGCCGACAGGGGGCAGGCGGCACAGATACGCAGTATTTT
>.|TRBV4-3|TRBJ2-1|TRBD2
CASSQTLGSGRANNEQFF
TGCGCCAGCAGCCAAACTTTGGGGAGCGGGAGGGCCAACAATGAGCAGTTCTTC
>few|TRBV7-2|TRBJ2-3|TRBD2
CASSLTSGSSTDTQYF
TGTGCCAGCAGCTTAACTAGCGGGAGCAGCACAGATACGCAGTATTTT
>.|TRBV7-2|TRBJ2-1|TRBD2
CASSLPSGIQEQFF
TGTGCCAGCAGCTTACCTAGCGGGATACAAGAGCAGTTCTTC
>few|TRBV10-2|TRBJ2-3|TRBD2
CASSGSGSADTQYF
TGCGCCAGCAGTGGTAGCGGGAGTGCAGATACGCAGTATTTT
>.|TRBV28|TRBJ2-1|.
CASSPPSGAYNEQFF
TGTGCCAGCAGTCCCCCATCCGGGGCCTACAATGAGCAGTTCTTC
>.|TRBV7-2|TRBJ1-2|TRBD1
CASSLVWQTGGYGYTF
TGTGCCAGCAGCTTAGTGTGGCAAACAGGGGGCTATGGCTACACCTTC
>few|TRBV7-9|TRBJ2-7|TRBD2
CASSPLAGGNYNEQYF
TGTGCCAGCAGCCCTTTAGCGGGAGGCAACTACAATGAGCAGTACTTC
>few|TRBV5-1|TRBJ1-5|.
CASSLGSGIDQPQHF
TGCGCCAGCAGCTTGGGATCGGGTATCGATCAGCCCCAGCATTTT
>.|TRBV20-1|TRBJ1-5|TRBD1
CSAVDRSYRNQPQHF
TGCAGTGCTGTGGACAGGTCATACCGAAATCAGCCCCAGCATTTT
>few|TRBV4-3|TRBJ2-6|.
CASSQGLLFSGANVLTF
TGCGCCAGCAGCCAGGGTCTCCTGTTCTCTGGGGCCAACGTCCTGACTTTC
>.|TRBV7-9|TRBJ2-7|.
CASSPTGYHEQYF
TGTGCCAGCAGCCCCACAGGGTACCACGAGCAGTACTTC
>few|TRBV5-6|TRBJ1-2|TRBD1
CASSPGRTGENYGYTF
TGTGCCAGCAGCCCTGGTCGGACAGGAGAGAACTATGGCTACACCTTC
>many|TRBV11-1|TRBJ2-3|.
CASSPGTPGADTQYF
TGTGCCAGCAGCCCGGGGACTCCGGGGGCAGATACGCAGTATTTT
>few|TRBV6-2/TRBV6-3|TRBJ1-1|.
CASSYGQNTEAFF
TGTGCCAGCAGTTACGGGCAGAACACTGAAGCTTTCTTT
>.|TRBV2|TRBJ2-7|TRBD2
CASTAGLAGIEQYF
TGTGCCAGCACCGCGGGACTAGCGGGGATCGAGCAGTACTTC
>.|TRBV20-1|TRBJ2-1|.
CSAVPRIGEQFF
TGCAGTGCCGTCCCTAGAATCGGTGAGCAGTTCTTC